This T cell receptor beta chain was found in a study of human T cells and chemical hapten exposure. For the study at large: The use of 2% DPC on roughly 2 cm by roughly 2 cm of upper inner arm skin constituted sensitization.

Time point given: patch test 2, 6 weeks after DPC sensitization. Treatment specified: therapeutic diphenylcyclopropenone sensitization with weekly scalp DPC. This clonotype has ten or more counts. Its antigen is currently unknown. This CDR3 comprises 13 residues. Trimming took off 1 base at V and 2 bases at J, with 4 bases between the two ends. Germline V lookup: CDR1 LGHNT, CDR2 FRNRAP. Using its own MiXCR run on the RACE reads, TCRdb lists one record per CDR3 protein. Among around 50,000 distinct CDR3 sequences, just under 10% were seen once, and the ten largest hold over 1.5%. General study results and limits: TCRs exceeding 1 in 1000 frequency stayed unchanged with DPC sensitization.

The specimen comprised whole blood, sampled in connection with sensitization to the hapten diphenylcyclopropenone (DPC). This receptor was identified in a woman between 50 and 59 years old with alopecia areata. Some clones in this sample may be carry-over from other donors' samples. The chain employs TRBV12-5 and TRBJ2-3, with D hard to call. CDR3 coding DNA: TGTGCTAGTGGTTTGGAATACACAGATACGCAGTATTTT. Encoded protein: CASGLEYTDTQYF.